The clone carrying this TCR beta chain was detected only a few times. Its antigen is undetermined. The germline V gene encodes CDR1 MNHEY and CDR2 SVGAGI. This CDR3 comprises 14 residues. V shed 5 bases, J shed 12 bases, and the junction held 10 bases outside the gene matches. The sample comes from a study of post-analysis software for immune sequencing data. Study results and limitations: Compared against controls, patients with multiple sclerosis displayed significantly lower normalized Chao1 diversity. Controls showed lower frequencies than patients for five TRBV segments, and TRBV5-6, TRBV5-1 and TRBV20-1 were among these. Strong same-batch co-clustering of samples appeared with F measure clustering.

Unique molecular identifiers tagged the TCR beta cDNA libraries. Using its own MiXCR run on the PCR reads, TCRdb lists one record per CDR3 protein. The sample shows about 770,000 distinct CDR3 sequences, approximately 44% of them seen only once. This TCR was sampled from a girl aged 5-17 years with multiple sclerosis. J is TRBJ2-1 and V is TRBV6-5, with 10 bases fitting TRBD2. The sample was blood. CDR3 sequence (DNA): TGTGCCAGCAGTCGAGCGGGAGGGCCAGGTGGGCAGTTCTTC. As protein: CASSRAGGPGGQFF.